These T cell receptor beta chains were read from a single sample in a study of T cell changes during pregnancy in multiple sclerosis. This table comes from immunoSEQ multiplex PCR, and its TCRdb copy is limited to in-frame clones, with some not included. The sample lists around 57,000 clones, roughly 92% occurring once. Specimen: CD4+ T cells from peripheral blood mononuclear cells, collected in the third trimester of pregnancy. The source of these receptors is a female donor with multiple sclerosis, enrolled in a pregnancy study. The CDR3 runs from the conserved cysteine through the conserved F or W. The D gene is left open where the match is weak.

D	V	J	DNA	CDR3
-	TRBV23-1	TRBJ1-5	TGCGCCAGCAGTCAATCAGGGACACCTAGGCCCCAGCATTTT	CASSQSGTPRPQHF
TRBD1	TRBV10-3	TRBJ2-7	TGTGCCATCAGTGAGTCCAGGGGGCAGGTACACGAGCAGTACTTC	CAISESRGQVHEQYF
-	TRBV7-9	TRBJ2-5	TGTGCCAGCAGCCTAAGGGGTCAAGAGACCCAGTACTTC	CASSLRGQETQYF
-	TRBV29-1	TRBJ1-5	TGCAGCGTTGCGTGGGGCCCCAATCAGCCCCAGCATTTT	CSVAWGPNQPQHF
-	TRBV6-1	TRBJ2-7	TGTGCCAGCAGCGCGGAACCGGGACACCAGTACGAGCAGTACTTC	CASSAEPGHQYEQYF
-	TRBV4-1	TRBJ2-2	TGCGCCAGCAGCACCCTCGGGACAAGTAACACCGGGGAGCTGTTTTTT	CASSTLGTSNTGELFF
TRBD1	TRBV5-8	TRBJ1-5	TGTGCCAGCAGCCTCAGGGGGAGTTACAATCAGCCCCAGCATTTT	CASSLRGSYNQPQHF
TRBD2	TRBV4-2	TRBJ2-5	TGTGCCAGCAGCCAAGATCAGAAGCTGGCTAGCGGGCGGGGCAGCCCCCAAGAGACCCAGTACTTC	CASSQDQKLASGRGSPQETQYF
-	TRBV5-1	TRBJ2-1	TGCGCCAGCAGCTTGGATCCTAGTTCCTACAATGAGCAGTTCTTC	CASSLDPSSYNEQFF
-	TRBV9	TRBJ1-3	TGTGCCAGCAGCGTAGCGGCGGGGTTTGGAAACACCATATATTTT	CASSVAAGFGNTIYF
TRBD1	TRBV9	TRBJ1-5	TGTGCCAGCAGCGTAGAGGTTGTGGCGGGACAGGGCAATGGCCCGCCCCAGCATTTT	CASSVEVVAGQGNGPPQHF
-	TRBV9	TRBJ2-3	TGTGCCAGCAGCGTAGCGGCAGATACGCAGTATTTT	CASSVAADTQYF
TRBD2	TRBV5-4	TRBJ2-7	TGTGCCAGCAGCCACCAGCGGGGGGGCTACTACGAGCAGTACTTC	CASSHQRGGYYEQYF
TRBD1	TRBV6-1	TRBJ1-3	TGTGCCAGCAGGAGGACAGGGAATAATGGAAACACCATATATTTT	CASRRTGNNGNTIYF
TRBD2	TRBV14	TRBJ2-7	TGTGCCAGCAGACTAGCGGGGGCCTACGAGCAGTACTTC	CASRLAGAYEQYF
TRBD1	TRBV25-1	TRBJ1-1	TGTGCCAGCAGTGCCCTGACAGGGGATTCGAACACTGAAGCTTTCTTT	CASSALTGDSNTEAFF
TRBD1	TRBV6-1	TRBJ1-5	TGTGCCAGCAGTACTGGGACAGGGTCCAATCAGCCCCAGCATTTT	CASSTGTGSNQPQHF